Below, 28 T cell receptor beta chains from the same sample are listed, as sequenced in a study of graft-versus-host responses after intestinal transplantation. The method was immunoSEQ multiplex PCR; TCRdb's version includes in-frame clones alone and lacks a portion of them. The table includes around 130,000 clones, around 94% detected once. No antigen has been assigned to these receptors. The sequencing here drew on unstimulated CD4+ T cells sorted from spleen or lymph node cells, taken before intestinal transplant. Receptor source: a human donor who received an intestinal transplant.

The J gene is TRBJ2-3, the V gene TRBV10-3, with D possibly matching TRBD2 (6 bases). The germline V and J ends were trimmed by 4 bases and 6 bases, with 20 bases remaining between them. Germline assignment: CDR1 ENHRY and CDR2 SYGVKD. The CDR3 has 16 residues. The CDR3 here is CAISGGGAGQFDTQYF. The DNA of the CDR3 is TGTGCCATCAGTGGCGGAGGGGCTGGGCAGTTCGATACGCAGTATTTT.

The genes are TRBV10-1 and TRBJ1-2; D is ambiguous. Germline V gives CDR1 WNHNN, CDR2 SYGVQD (reference sequence). The germline V and J ends were trimmed by 2 bases and 1 base, with 5 bases remaining between them. CDR3 length equals 13 residues. The CDR3, as DNA: TGCGCCAGCAGTGAGGACGGTAACTATGGCTACACCTTC. Protein product: CASSEDGNYGYTF.

The V and J genes are TRBV5-1 and TRBJ2-1, with 10 bases matching TRBD2. The CDR3 totals 16 residues. Germline V CDR1 and CDR2: SGHRS, YFSETQ. The J segment lost 6 bases and the V segment lost 4 bases, leaving 10 bases of the junction unmatched. CDR3 sequence (DNA): TGCGCCAGCAGCCCCCCTCTAGCGGGGGTCTCCAATGAGCAGTTCTTC. Its protein is CASSPPLAGVSNEQFF. Combining the CDR3 with reference TRBV5-1 and TRBJ2-1 gives the whole variable domain KAGVTQTPRYLIKTRGQQVTLSCSPISGHRSVSWYQQTPGQGLQFLFEYFSETQRNKGNFPGRFSGRQFSNSRSEMNVSTLELGDSALYLCASSPPLAGVSNEQFFGPGTRLTVL.

V is TRBV5-1 and J is TRBJ2-7; 9 bases agree with TRBD2. There are 15 residues in the CDR3. The J segment lost 2 bases and the V segment lost 4 bases, leaving 7 bases of the junction unmatched. Germline loops: CDR1 SGHRS, CDR2 YFSETQ. The CDR3 loop is CASSPEAGGPYEQYF. The CDR3 nucleotides read TGCGCCAGCAGCCCGGAAGCGGGGGGTCCCTACGAGCAGTACTTC. Supplemented by reference TRBV5-1 and TRBJ2-7, the full variable domain reads KAGVTQTPRYLIKTRGQQVTLSCSPISGHRSVSWYQQTPGQGLQFLFEYFSETQRNKGNFPGRFSGRQFSNSRSEMNVSTLELGDSALYLCASSPEAGGPYEQYFGPGTRLTVT.

The rearrangement links TRBV10-3 to TRBJ2-5; perhaps D is TRBD1 or TRBD2 (6 bases each). Germline-derived CDR1 and CDR2 are ENHRY and SYGVKD. Trimming pared 8 bases from V and 5 bases from J, leaving 15 bases between. The CDR3 has 13 amino acids. CDR3 amino acids: CAIGGGVDETQYF. The CDR3 DNA sequence: TGTGCCATCGGGGGCGGGGTAGACGAGACCCAGTACTTC.

The chain is built from TRBV7-2 and TRBJ1-2, with D perhaps matching TRBD1 (6 bases). From germline, CDR1 is SGHTA and CDR2 FQGNSA. The CDR3 extends over 15 amino acids. V was clipped by 5 bases and J by 7 bases, with 20 bases between them. The CDR3 DNA sequence: TGTGCCAGCAGCGCTGACAGGAGCCATTTGGGTGGCTACACCTTC. Translation gives CASSADRSHLGGYTF.

V gene TRBV5-1 combines with J gene TRBJ2-7; the D gene is possibly TRBD2 (6 bases). CDR3 size: 16 residues. From germline, CDR1 is SGHRS and CDR2 YFSETQ. Between the trimmed V and J ends, which lost 3 bases and 5 bases, there was a span of 21 bases. The DNA of the CDR3 is TGCGCCAGCAGCTCGGGGGTGGGACGGCCGAGGAACGAGCAGTACTTC. It is translated as CASSSGVGRPRNEQYF. The full variable domain, in which reference TRBV5-1 and TRBJ2-7 provide the parts outside the CDR3, is KAGVTQTPRYLIKTRGQQVTLSCSPISGHRSVSWYQQTPGQGLQFLFEYFSETQRNKGNFPGRFSGRQFSNSRSEMNVSTLELGDSALYLCASSSGVGRPRNEQYFGPGTRLTVT.

V is TRBV10-3 and J is TRBJ1-1; D might be TRBD1 (6 bases). Trimming pared 6 bases from V and 10 bases from J, leaving 24 bases between. CDR3 size: 15 residues. Germline V gives CDR1 ENHRY, CDR2 SYGVKD. CDR3 residues: CAISVGSQGRERAFF. The CDR3 DNA reads as TGTGCCATCAGCGTTGGGTCACAGGGTCGGGAAAGAGCTTTCTTT.

Worth noting for this clone: The sample has other DNA sequences that encode this CDR3 too. The rearrangement uses TRBV29-1 and TRBJ1-5; D gene unclear. V was pared by 4 bases and J by 4 bases, with 8 bases between. Germline values: CDR1 SQVTM, CDR2 ANQGSEA. This CDR3 is 12 amino acids long. The CDR3 spells CSVGDGNQPQHF. Here the CDR3 DNA reads TGCAGCGTTGGTGACGGGAATCAGCCCCAGCATTTT.

This clone has only a few counts. This sequence joins TRBV6-5 and TRBJ2-3; 8 bases are a match to TRBD1. Germline loops: CDR1 MNHEY, CDR2 SVGAGI. With V trimmed by 8 bases and J by 4 bases, 8 bases remained unmatched. This CDR3 has 14 residues. The CDR3 reads CASLMDRAADTQYF. The CDR3 bases are TGTGCCAGCCTGATGGACAGGGCAGCAGATACGCAGTATTTT.

The chain recombines TRBV11-2 with TRBJ2-1; 8 bases align to TRBD2. J gave up 9 bases and V 5 bases, and 12 bases lay outside the gene matches. The CDR3 is made up of 15 amino acids. CDR1 and CDR2 from the germline V gene are SGHAT and FQNNGV. The CDR3: CASSPLPGGQGEQFF. The CDR3, as DNA: TGTGCCAGCAGCCCCCTACCGGGGGGGCAGGGTGAGCAGTTCTTC. The whole variable domain, remainder taken from reference TRBV11-2 and TRBJ2-1, is EAGVAQSPRYKIIEKRQSVAFWCNPISGHATLYWYQQILGQGPKLLIQFQNNGVVDDSQLPKDRFSAERLKGVDSTLKIQPAKLEDSAVYLCASSPLPGGQGEQFFGPGTRLTVL.

V gene TRBV15 combines with J gene TRBJ2-3; D remains ambiguous. V shed 5 bases and J shed 0 bases, with 6 bases lying between them. The CDR3 length is 13 residues. From germline, CDR1 is LNHNV and CDR2 YYDKDF (reference sequence). CDR3 residues: CATSQFSTDTQYF. CDR3 bases: TGTGCCACCAGCCAGTTTAGCACAGATACGCAGTATTTT.

This chain connects TRBV19 to TRBJ2-4, with 7 bases lining up with TRBD2. The V gene end was trimmed by 4 bases and the J gene end by 8 bases; junction bases not matched to a gene: 5. This CDR3 contains 13 residues. Per germline, CDR1 LNHDA and CDR2 SQIVND (reference sequence). The CDR3 DNA reads TGTGCCAGTAGTAGGGAGGGTATCCACATTCAGTACTTC. Its translation: CASSREGIHIQYF.

The chain couples TRBV2 to TRBJ2-1; 11 bases map to TRBD1. The CDR3 is 14 residues long. Germline assignment: CDR1 SNHLY and CDR2 FYNNEI. The V segment lost 9 bases and the J segment 0 bases; nucleotides outside the gene matches: 1. CDR3 sequence: CASGQGASYNEQFF. The CDR3 region has the DNA TGTGCCAGTGGACAGGGGGCCTCCTACAATGAGCAGTTCTTC.

The gene calls are TRBV6-5 and TRBJ1-2; D call uncertain. The CDR3 spans 14 residues. The V gene lost 10 bases and the J gene lost 8 bases, with 23 bases spanning the gap. Germline lookup yields CDR1 MNHEY and CDR2 SVGAGI. CDR3 amino acids: CATSTPLTTGGYTF. CDR3 bases: TGTGCCACCTCGACCCCGCTTACAACGGGCGGCTACACCTTC.

The chain uses TRBV6-5 and TRBJ2-7; TRBD2 might be the D (5 bases). V was shortened by 6 bases and J by 7 bases, with 16 bases between the two germline ends. This CDR3 is built from 13 residues. Germline loops: CDR1 MNHEY, CDR2 SVGAGI. As DNA, the CDR3 is TGTGCCAGCAGAACGGGCCCCCGCGGGGAGCAGTACTTC. Amino acids: CASRTGPRGEQYF.

The genes are TRBV10-3 and TRBJ1-6; 7 nucleotides agree with TRBD1. Germline V gives CDR1 ENHRY, CDR2 SYGVKD. The CDR3 loop spans 15 amino acids. V lost 4 bases to trimming and J lost 5 bases; unmatched junction nucleotides: 5. CDR3 in DNA: TGTGCCATCAGTGCTGGACAGGCACATAATTCACCCCTCCACTTT. Translation gives CAISAGQAHNSPLHF.

This clone was counted a single time. The gene calls are TRBV5-1 and TRBJ1-2; TRBD1 might be the D (5 bases). Per germline, CDR1 SGHRS and CDR2 YFSETQ. Trimming pared 2 bases from V and 8 bases from J, leaving 16 bases between. The CDR3 is 14 residues long. The CDR3 reads CASSLEGQRRGYTF. The CDR3 nucleotides are TGCGCCAGCAGCTTAGAAGGACAAAGGAGAGGCTACACCTTC. Looking up the rest from reference TRBV5-1 and TRBJ1-2 gives the full variable domain: KAGVTQTPRYLIKTRGQQVTLSCSPISGHRSVSWYQQTPGQGLQFLFEYFSETQRNKGNFPGRFSGRQFSNSRSEMNVSTLELGDSALYLCASSLEGQRRGYTFGSGTRLTVV.

This chain links TRBV14 with TRBJ2-1; D might be TRBD1 or TRBD2, each matching 6 bases. V was shortened by 4 bases and J by 6 bases, with 7 bases between the two germline ends. Germline V gives CDR1 SGHDN, CDR2 FVKESK. The CDR3 runs to 12 residues. As DNA, the CDR3 is TGTGCCAGCAGCCGGGGGGCCAATGAGCAGTTCTTC. Protein: CASSRGANEQFF.

This chain links TRBV5-4 with TRBJ1-5; 7 nucleotides align to TRBD1. Germline CDR1 and CDR2: SGHNT and YYREEE (reference sequence). This CDR3 is 16 amino acids long. The J segment lost 2 bases and the V segment lost 9 bases, leaving 14 bases of the junction unmatched. In DNA, the CDR3 is TGTGCCACCCACTTACAGGGGTCGGATTGCAATCAGCCCCAGCATTTT. Its translation: CATHLQGSDCNQPQHF.

The chain joins TRBV7-9 to TRBJ1-2; no reliable D call. The ends were cut back, 1 base at V and 3 bases at J, with 6 bases in the middle. This CDR3 region has 13 residues. CDR1 is SEHNR, CDR2 FQNEAQ, per germline (reference sequence). The CDR3 sequence: CASSLGPDYGYTF. The CDR3 bases are TGTGCCAGCAGCTTAGGGCCTGACTATGGCTACACCTTC.

V and J are TRBV18 and TRBJ1-1; perhaps TRBD1 as D (6 bases). Germline V gene lookup returns CDR1 KGHSH and CDR2 LQKENI. The V gene lost 3 bases and the J gene lost 8 bases, with 13 bases spanning the gap. CDR3 length: 13 residues. CDR3 in DNA: TGTGCCAGCTCACCCCCGGGACAAGAGGAAGCTTTCTTT. Its protein product is CASSPPGQEEAFF.

The chain links TRBV6-1 to TRBJ2-7; a possible D gene is TRBD1 (5 bases). This CDR3 has 11 residues. Trimming cost V 7 bases and J 3 bases, with 7 bases left between them. Per the germline V gene, CDR1 is MNHNS and CDR2 is SASEGT. The CDR3 DNA reads TGTGCCAGCATTGACAGCTACGAGCAGTACTTC. Translation gives CASIDSYEQYF.

This clone was seen more than once but under ten times. J is TRBJ2-2 and V is TRBV5-6, with D possibly being TRBD1 (5 bases). This CDR3 contains 14 residues. Germline CDR1 reads SGHDT; CDR2 reads YYEEEE. V gave up 0 bases and J gave up 8 bases, with 11 bases separating them. CDR3 nucleotide sequence: TGTGCCAGCAGCTTGGTTCAGGGCTTTGGGGAGCTGTTTTTT. It translates to CASSLVQGFGELFF.

The chain couples TRBV19 to TRBJ2-2, with D uncertain. Germline V lookup: CDR1 LNHDA, CDR2 SQIVND (reference sequence). V lost 5 bases to trimming and J lost 7 bases, with 14 bases between them. The CDR3 length is 14 residues. CDR3 in DNA: TGTGCCAGTAGTCGGGTAGTTCTTGGCGGGGAGCTGTTTTTT. This codes for CASSRVVLGGELFF.

The chain is built from TRBV5-1 and TRBJ2-2, with no clear D. The germline gives CDR1 SGHRS, CDR2 YFSETQ. V was cut by 0 bases and J by 0 bases, with 12 bases left in between. CDR3 length: 17 residues. CDR3 coding DNA: TGCGCCAGCAGCTTGGTAGGGCCAAATGCGAACACCGGGGAGCTGTTTTTT. It yields the protein CASSLVGPNANTGELFF.

The V call is TRBV19, the J call TRBJ2-2; unclear D gene. The ends were cut back, 5 bases at V and 5 bases at J, with 15 bases in the middle. Germline V gene lookup returns CDR1 LNHDA and CDR2 SQIVND (reference sequence). The CDR3 is 15 residues long. CDR3 loop: CASSPRRGNTGELFF. In DNA form, the CDR3 reads TGTGCCAGTAGTCCTAGGCGAGGTAATACCGGGGAGCTGTTTTTT.

J is TRBJ1-1 and V is TRBV6-6; D remains ambiguous. Between the trimmed V and J ends, which lost 6 bases and 0 bases, there was a span of 14 bases. Germline CDR1 is MNHNY and CDR2 is SVGAGI (reference sequence). CDR3 length equals 15 residues. The DNA of the CDR3 is TGTGCCAGCAGCCATCCGCGAGGGCTGAACACTGAAGCTTTCTTT. Protein product: CASSHPRGLNTEAFF.